This TCR beta chain was documented in a study of shared clonotypes between healthy human individuals. The germline V gene has CDR1 MNHEY and CDR2 SVGAGI. V lost 11 bases and J 4 bases, leaving 15 bases between the germline ends. The CDR3 length is 14 residues. TCRdb's copy holds only in-frame clones and misses some; the assay was immunoSEQ multiplex PCR. Among approximately 2.4 million clones listed, almost 96% were seen once. The sample consisted of naive CD4+ T cells sorted from blood. The subset: CD45RA+ positively selected. The J gene is TRBJ2-6, the V gene TRBV6-5; D not certain. The TCR originated in a man aged 18 to 30 in good health. The CDR3 loop is CASRQGGGANVLTF. DNA of the CDR3: TGTGCCTCCCGCCAAGGTGGGGGGGCCAACGTCCTGACTTTC.